Listed below are T cell receptor beta chains from one sample, sequenced in a study of T cell responses to AZD1222 COVID-19 vaccine. Generated by immunoSEQ multiplex PCR, the TCRdb table keeps only in-frame clones and is missing some. The table has 150,000 to 190,000 clones, around 86% seen once. This material consisted of peripheral blood, taken 28 days after the second AZD1222 dose. The receptors come from an adult who received the AZD1222 COVID-19 vaccine. The CDR3 runs from the conserved cysteine through the conserved F or W. Each record gives: V gene, J gene, D gene, CDR3 DNA, CDR3 protein. D genes are given only for firm matches.

TRBV2	TRBJ1-1	-	TGTGCCAGCAGTATCTTTGGGGGTAGCTCTGAAGCTTTCTTT	CASSIFGGSSEAFF
TRBV4-1	TRBJ1-5	-	TGCGCCAGCAGCCAAGGGGGTGGGAGCAATCAGCCCCAGCATTTT	CASSQGGGSNQPQHF
TRBV5-6	TRBJ2-1	-	TGTGCCAGCAGCGAAATGGGATCGGCTTACAATGAGCAGTTCTTC	CASSEMGSAYNEQFF
TRBV19	TRBJ1-5	TRBD1	TGTGCCAGTAGCGACAGGGATAGCAATCAGCCCCAGCATTTT	CASSDRDSNQPQHF
TRBV2	TRBJ2-1	-	TGTGCCAGCAGTGTCTTCTACAATGAGCAGTTCTTC	CASSVFYNEQFF
TRBV6-5	TRBJ1-2	-	TGTGCCAGCAGTTTTGACAGCAACTATGGCTACACCTTC	CASSFDSNYGYTF
TRBV3-1/TRBV3-2	TRBJ2-7	-	TGTGCCAGCAGCCAGATGCAGTTGCCTACCTACGAGCAGTACTTC	CASSQMQLPTYEQYF
TRBV7-2	TRBJ1-1	-	TGTGCCAGCAGCCTACAGGTTGAAGCTTTCTTT	CASSLQVEAFF
TRBV5-8	TRBJ1-2	-	TGTGCCAGCAGCCTGGGGGGGATTAACTATGGCTACACCTTC	CASSLGGINYGYTF
TRBV11-3	TRBJ2-7	TRBD1	TGTGCCAGCAGCTTAGGAGGGGGCCTTGACGAGCAGTACTTC	CASSLGGGLDEQYF
TRBV7-8	TRBJ2-2	-	TGTGCCAGCAGCTCCTTTGACACCGGGGAGCTGTTTTTT	CASSSFDTGELFF
TRBV7-2	TRBJ2-1	-	TGTGCCAGCAGTCTCTCCAGCTCCTACAATGAGCAGTTCTTC	CASSLSSSYNEQFF
TRBV10-3	TRBJ2-1	TRBD1	TGTGCCATCAGTGAAACTACGGGACAGGGGAGCAATGAGCAGTTCTTC	CAISETTGQGSNEQFF
TRBV6-5	TRBJ1-4	-	TGTGCCAGCAGCGGAAGGAGTCAGGGCTATGAAAAACTGTTTTTT	CASSGRSQGYEKLFF
TRBV30	TRBJ1-3	-	TGTGCCTGGAGTCACAGGACAGCATTCTCTGGAAACACCATATATTTT	CAWSHRTAFSGNTIYF
TRBV7-2	TRBJ2-2	-	TGTGCCAGCAGCTTACGTCCGGGCACCGGGGAGCTGTTTTTT	CASSLRPGTGELFF
TRBV28	TRBJ2-3	-	TGTGCCAGCAGTCCCGGGACCGGCCGCACAGATACGCAGTATTTT	CASSPGTGRTDTQYF
TRBV4-3	TRBJ1-2	-	TGCGCCAGCAGCCAATCCGGGACTAACTATGGCTACACCTTC	CASSQSGTNYGYTF
TRBV7-2	TRBJ2-3	TRBD1	TGTGCCAGCAGCTTAGCAGGGGGCAGAGATACGCAGTATTTT	CASSLAGGRDTQYF
TRBV7-3	TRBJ2-3	-	TGTGCCAGCAGCTTAGGACGGGACCGACGCACAGATACGCAGTATTTT	CASSLGRDRRTDTQYF
TRBV11-3	TRBJ2-2	-	TGTGCCAGCAGCCCCAGTCTGACCGGGGAGCTGTTTTTT	CASSPSLTGELFF
TRBV5-4	TRBJ2-2	-	TGTGCCAGCAGCTCTCCGGTCACAGGGACCGGGGAGCTGTTTTTT	CASSSPVTGTGELFF